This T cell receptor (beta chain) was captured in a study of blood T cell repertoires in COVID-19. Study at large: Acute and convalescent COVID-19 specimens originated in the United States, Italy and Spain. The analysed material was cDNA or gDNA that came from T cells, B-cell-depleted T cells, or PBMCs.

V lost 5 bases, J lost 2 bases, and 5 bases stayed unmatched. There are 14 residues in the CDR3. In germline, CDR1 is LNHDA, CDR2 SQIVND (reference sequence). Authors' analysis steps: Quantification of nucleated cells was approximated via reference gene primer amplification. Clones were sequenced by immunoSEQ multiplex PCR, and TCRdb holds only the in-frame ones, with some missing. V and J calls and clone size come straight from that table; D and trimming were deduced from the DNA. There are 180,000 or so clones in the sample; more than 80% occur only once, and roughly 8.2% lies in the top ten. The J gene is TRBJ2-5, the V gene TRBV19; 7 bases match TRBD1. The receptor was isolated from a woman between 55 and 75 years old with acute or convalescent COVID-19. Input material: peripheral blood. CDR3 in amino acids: CASSLGTVQETQYF. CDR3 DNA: TGTGCCAGTAGTCTCGGGACAGTTCAAGAGACCCAGTACTTC.